This T cell receptor beta chain comes out of a study of blood T cell repertoires in COVID-19. Sequenced by immunoSEQ multiplex PCR; TCRdb stores in-frame clones only, minus some. The sample includes about 140,000 clones, 80% to 90% of them seen just once. Germline CDR1 and CDR2: LNHDA and SQIVND (reference sequence). This CDR3 spans 14 amino acids. Trimming pared 3 bases from V and 8 bases from J, leaving 13 bases between. This TCR was recovered from a woman in her forties or fifties with acute or convalescent COVID-19. The chain employs TRBV19 and TRBJ1-4; a weak D match, TRBD1 (6 bases). The source material was peripheral blood. The CDR3 here is CASSITGTGEKLFF. The CDR3 DNA sequence: TGTGCCAGTAGTATCACAGGGACGGGGGAAAAACTGTTTTTT.